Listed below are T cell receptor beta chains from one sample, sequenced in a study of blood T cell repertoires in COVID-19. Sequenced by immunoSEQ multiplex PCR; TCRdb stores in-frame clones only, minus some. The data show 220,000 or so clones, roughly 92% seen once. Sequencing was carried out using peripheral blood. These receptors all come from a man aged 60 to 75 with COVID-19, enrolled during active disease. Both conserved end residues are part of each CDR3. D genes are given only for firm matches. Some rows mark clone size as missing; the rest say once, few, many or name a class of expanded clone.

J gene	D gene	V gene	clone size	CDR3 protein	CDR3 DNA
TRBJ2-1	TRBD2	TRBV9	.	CASSVGAGDYNEQFF	TGTGCCAGCAGCGTAGGGGCGGGAGACTACAATGAGCAGTTCTTC
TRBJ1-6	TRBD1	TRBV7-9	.	CASSRGQGYSPLHF	TGTGCCAGCAGCCGCGGACAGGGGTACTCACCCCTCCACTTT
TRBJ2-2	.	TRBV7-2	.	CASSLVHRSNTGELFF	TGTGCCAGCAGCTTAGTCCATCGGTCTAACACCGGGGAGCTGTTTTTT
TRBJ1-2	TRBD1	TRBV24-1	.	CATSDERRQGVNYGYTF	TGTGCCACCAGTGATGAGAGACGACAGGGGGTAAACTATGGCTACACCTTC
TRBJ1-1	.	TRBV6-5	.	CASTPHGYTEAFF	TGTGCCAGCACCCCACATGGTTACACTGAAGCTTTCTTT
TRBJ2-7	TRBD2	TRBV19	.	CASSIDRREGERDEQYF	TGTGCCAGTAGTATCGACAGGCGGGAGGGTGAAAGAGACGAGCAGTACTTC
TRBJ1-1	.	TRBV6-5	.	CASSYDGQGLGAFF	TGTGCCAGCAGTTACGATGGGCAGGGGCTAGGAGCTTTCTTT
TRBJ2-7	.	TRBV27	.	CASSSITGLGEQYF	TGTGCCAGCAGTTCCATCACAGGGTTGGGCGAGCAGTACTTC
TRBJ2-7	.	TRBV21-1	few	CASSKVDMVFPYEQYF	TGTGCCAGCAGCAAAGTGGACATGGTCTTCCCCTACGAGCAGTACTTC
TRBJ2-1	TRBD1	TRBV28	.	CASSSLAGQGSIEQFF	TGTGCCAGCAGTTCACTGGCGGGACAGGGTTCCATTGAGCAGTTCTTC
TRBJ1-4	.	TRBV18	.	CASSPPNPGSWTNEKLFF	TGTGCCAGCTCACCACCGAATCCAGGGTCCTGGACTAATGAAAAACTGTTTTTT
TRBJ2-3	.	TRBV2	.	CASSGGDSPSVDTQYF	TGTGCCAGCAGTGGAGGGGACTCGCCTTCGGTGGATACGCAGTATTTT
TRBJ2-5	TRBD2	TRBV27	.	CASSSFLAGLSGETQYF	TGTGCCAGCAGTTCGTTCTTAGCGGGACTCTCCGGGGAGACCCAGTACTTC
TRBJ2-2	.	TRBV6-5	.	CAVSVRTGELFF	TGTGCTGTTTCTGTCCGGACCGGGGAGCTGTTTTTT
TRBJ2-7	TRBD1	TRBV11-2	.	CASSFRDRHYEQYF	TGTGCCAGCAGCTTCAGGGACAGACATTACGAGCAGTACTTC
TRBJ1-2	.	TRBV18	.	CASSPLPNPGDGYTF	TGTGCCAGCTCACCTCTTCCTAACCCGGGGGATGGCTACACCTTC
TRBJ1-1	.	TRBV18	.	CASSPPNGGRTEAFF	TGTGCCAGCTCACCACCTAACGGGGGGAGGACTGAAGCTTTCTTT
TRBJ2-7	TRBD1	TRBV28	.	CASSWLPIRPGQGDEQYF	TGTGCCAGCAGTTGGTTACCGATTCGACCGGGACAGGGGGACGAGCAGTACTTC
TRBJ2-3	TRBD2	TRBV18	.	CASSPLSQRGSTDTQYF	TGTGCCAGCTCACCACTGAGCCAGCGGGGGTCCACAGATACGCAGTATTTT
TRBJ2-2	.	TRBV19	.	CASSVPTATGELFF	TGTGCCAGTAGTGTCCCGACAGCCACCGGGGAGCTGTTTTTT
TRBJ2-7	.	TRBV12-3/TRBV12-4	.	CASHRQAYEQYF	TGTGCCAGCCATAGGCAGGCCTACGAGCAGTACTTC
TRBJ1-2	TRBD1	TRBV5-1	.	CASSLDGGGGYYGYTF	TGCGCCAGCAGCTTGGATGGAGGGGGCGGCTACTATGGCTACACCTTC
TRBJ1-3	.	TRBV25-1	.	CASSESYAGGTIYF	TGTGCCAGCAGTGAATCTTACGCCGGGGGCACCATATATTTT
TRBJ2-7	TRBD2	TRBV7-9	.	CASSPFTRLAGGSHEQYF	TGTGCCAGCAGCCCTTTTACCCGCCTGGCGGGAGGATCCCACGAGCAGTACTTC
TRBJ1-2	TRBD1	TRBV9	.	CASSTAPGGSSGYTF	TGTGCCAGCAGCACAGCCCCAGGGGGCAGCTCTGGCTACACCTTC
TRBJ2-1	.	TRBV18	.	CASSPYAGTELNEQFF	TGTGCCAGCTCACCGTATGCCGGGACTGAGCTTAATGAGCAGTTCTTC
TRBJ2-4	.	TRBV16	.	CASSQSTAGENIQYF	TGTGCCAGCAGCCAATCGACGGCAGGGGAAAACATTCAGTACTTC
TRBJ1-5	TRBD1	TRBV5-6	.	CASSRQGANNQPQHF	TGTGCCAGCAGCCGACAGGGGGCGAACAATCAGCCCCAGCATTTT
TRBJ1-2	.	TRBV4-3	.	CASSQDESTQGEYGYTF	TGCGCCAGCAGCCAAGACGAATCGACACAGGGAGAGTACGGCTACACCTTC
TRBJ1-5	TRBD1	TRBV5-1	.	CASSFTGGGWPQHF	TGCGCCAGCAGCTTCACAGGGGGAGGTTGGCCCCAGCATTTT
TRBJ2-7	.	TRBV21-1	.	CASTRDREYYEQYF	TGTGCCAGCACCCGGGACAGGGAGTACTACGAGCAGTACTTC
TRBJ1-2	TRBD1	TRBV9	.	CASSVAQGDYGYTF	TGTGCCAGCAGCGTAGCACAGGGGGATTATGGCTACACCTTC
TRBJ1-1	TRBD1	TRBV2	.	CASKGDAGGTEAFF	TGTGCCAGCAAGGGGGATGCAGGGGGCACTGAAGCTTTCTTT
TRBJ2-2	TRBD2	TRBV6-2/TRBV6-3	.	CASTPEERGGRTGELFF	TGTGCCAGCACCCCGGAGGAGCGGGGGGGCCGCACCGGGGAGCTGTTTTTT
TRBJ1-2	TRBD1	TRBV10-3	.	CAISDPGQGNYGYTF	TGTGCCATCAGTGACCCGGGACAGGGGAACTATGGCTACACCTTC
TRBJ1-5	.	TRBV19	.	CASSIPYQPQHF	TGTGCCAGTAGTATCCCCTATCAGCCCCAGCATTTT
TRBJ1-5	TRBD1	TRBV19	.	CASSAPGQPNQPQHF	TGTGCCAGTAGTGCCCCGGGACAGCCAAATCAGCCCCAGCATTTT
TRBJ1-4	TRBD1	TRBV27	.	CASRPGQGRIEKLFF	TGTGCCAGCAGACCGGGACAGGGGAGGATCGAAAAACTGTTTTTT
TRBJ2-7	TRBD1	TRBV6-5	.	CASSYNRGIDEQYF	TGTGCCAGCAGTTATAACAGGGGGATCGACGAGCAGTACTTC
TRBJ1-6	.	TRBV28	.	CASSPTGNNSPLHF	TGTGCCAGCAGCCCAACAGGGAACAATTCACCCCTCCACTTT
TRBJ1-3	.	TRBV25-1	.	CASSGGYLSGNTIYF	TGTGCCAGCAGTGGCGGGTACCTCTCTGGAAACACCATATATTTT
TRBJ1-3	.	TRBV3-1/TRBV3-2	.	CASSRTTGTTGNTIYF	TGTGCCAGCAGCCGTACGACCGGGACAACTGGAAACACCATATATTTT
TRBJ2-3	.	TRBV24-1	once	CATSDNLPGDTDTQYF	TGTGCCACCAGTGATAATCTCCCAGGGGACACAGATACGCAGTATTTT
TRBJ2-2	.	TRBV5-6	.	CASSLAGYGGELFF	TGTGCCAGCAGCTTGGCAGGGTATGGCGGGGAGCTGTTTTTT
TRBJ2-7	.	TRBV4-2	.	CASSQDPAGLYEQYF	TGTGCCAGCAGCCAAGATCCGGCGGGACTCTACGAGCAGTACTTC